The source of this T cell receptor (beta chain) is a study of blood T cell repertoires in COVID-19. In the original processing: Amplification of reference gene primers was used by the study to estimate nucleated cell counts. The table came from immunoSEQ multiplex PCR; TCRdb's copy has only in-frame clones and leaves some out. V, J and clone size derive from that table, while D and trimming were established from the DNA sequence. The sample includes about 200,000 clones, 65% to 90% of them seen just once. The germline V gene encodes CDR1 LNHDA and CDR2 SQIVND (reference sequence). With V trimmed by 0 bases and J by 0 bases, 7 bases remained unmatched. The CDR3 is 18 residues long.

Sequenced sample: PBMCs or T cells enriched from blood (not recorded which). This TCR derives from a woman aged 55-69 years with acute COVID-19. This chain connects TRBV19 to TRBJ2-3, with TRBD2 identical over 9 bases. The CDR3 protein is CASSIDLLTSGSTDTQYF. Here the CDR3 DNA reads TGTGCCAGTAGTATAGATCTATTGACTAGCGGTAGCACAGATACGCAGTATTTT.